The 32 T cell receptor beta chains given below trace back to one sample, sequenced in a study of metastatic and nonmetastatic thyroid tumors. All patients reached thyroid surgery having received no treatment beforehand. TCRdb re-called the PCR reads with MiXCR. This sample yields 15,000 to 20,000 clones, of which 29% are seen a single time; under 15% belongs to the top ten. Sequences were obtained from tumor tissue. The receptors were gathered from a female donor with papillary thyroid cancer or a benign thyroid nodule (not recorded which). Some clones in this sample may be carry-over from other donors' samples.

Within the sample, this clone is medium-sized. The chain links TRBV7-6 to TRBJ2-5; weak D call: TRBD1 (6 bases). This CDR3 spans 12 amino acids. V was clipped by 5 bases and J by 5 bases, with 9 bases between them. The germline CDR1 and CDR2 sequences are SGHVS and FNYEAQ. Here the CDR3 DNA reads TGTGCCAGCAGCGTTGACAGGGAGACCCAGTACTTC. Its protein is CASSVDRETQYF. The full variable domain, with the rest looked up from reference TRBV7-6 and TRBJ2-5, is GAGVSQSPRYKVTKRGQDVALRCDPISGHVSLYWYRQALGQGPEFLTYFNYEAQQDKSGLPNDRFSAERPEGSISTLTIQRTEQRDSAMYRCASSVDRETQYFGPGTRLLVL.

CDR3 sequence reads: CSAVVLGGWGNEQYF. The CDR3 bases are TGCAGTGCCGTAGTACTCGGCGGCTGGGGGAACGAGCAGTACTTC. The genes are TRBV20-1 and TRBJ2-7; D is tentatively TRBD1 or TRBD2 (5 bases each). V lost 6 bases and J lost 5, with 23 bases in between. Looked up from germline, CDR1 is DFQATT and CDR2 is SNEGSKA (reference sequence). CDR3 length: 15 residues.

This clone has only a few counts. V gene TRBV12-3 or TRBV12-4 combines with J gene TRBJ2-7; D gene unclear. CDR3 size: 13 residues. V dropped 4 bases and J dropped 2 bases, with 9 bases sitting between them. The CDR3 sequence: CASSWAVTYEQYF. The CDR3 nucleotides are TGTGCCAGCAGTTGGGCGGTGACCTACGAGCAGTACTTC.

V is TRBV3-1 and J is TRBJ1-5, with no clear D. Per the germline V gene, CDR1 is LGHDT and CDR2 is YNNKEL (reference sequence). Trimming removed 4 bases from V and 4 bases from J, with 11 bases in between. The CDR3 length is 14 residues. The CDR3, as DNA: TGTGCCAGCAGCCCATTAGGCGGGAATCAGCCCCAGCATTTT. Translated, it gives CASSPLGGNQPQHF.

This clone has more than one count but fewer than ten. The genes are TRBV6-1 and TRBJ1-3, with 7 bases matching TRBD1. Trimming at V came to 6 bases and at J to 6 bases, leaving 5 bases not matched to a gene. Germline-derived CDR1 and CDR2 are MNHNS and SASEGT. This CDR3 is 13 amino acids long. CDR3 sequence: CASRRGQENTIYF. The CDR3 DNA sequence: TGTGCCAGCAGGCGAGGACAGGAAAACACCATATATTTT.

This clone was seen only a few times. V is TRBV28 and J is TRBJ1-6; 9 bases are shared with TRBD1. The CDR3 runs 19 residues. Unmatched junction bases numbered 11, after V lost 5 bases and J lost 0 bases. Germline CDR1 is MDHEN and CDR2 is SYDVKM. Written as DNA, the CDR3 is TGTGCCAGCAGTAACCGGGACAGGGACCCGAGCTCCTATAATTCACCCCTCCACTTT. This gives the protein CASSNRDRDPSSYNSPLHF.

The CDR3 protein is CASSETGGAYGYTF. CDR3 sequence (DNA): TGTGCCAGCAGTGAAACAGGGGGCGCTTATGGCTACACCTTC. V and J are TRBV2 and TRBJ1-2, with TRBD1 identical over 9 bases. Germline-derived CDR1 and CDR2 are SNHLY and FYNNEI. CDR3 length: 14 residues. The trim removed 2 bases at V and 5 bases at J, leaving 3 bases unmatched.

Sample share makes this clone medium-sized. The rearrangement uses TRBV19 and TRBJ1-2; D is possibly TRBD1 (6 bases). The CDR3 loop spans 14 amino acids. Germline CDR1 reads LNHDA; CDR2 reads SQIVND (reference sequence). With 6 bases removed from V and 4 bases from J, the gap between germline ends came to 15 bases. CDR3: CASRGTIGTYGYTF. DNA for the CDR3: TGTGCCAGTAGGGGGACAATCGGGACCTATGGCTACACCTTC.

The genes are TRBV20-1 and TRBJ2-3, with D unclear. With 7 bases removed from V and 3 bases from J, the gap between germline ends came to 8 bases. The germline V gene encodes CDR1 DFQATT and CDR2 SNEGSKA (reference sequence). The CDR3 is 11 amino acids. This chain's CDR3 is CSGYETDTQYF. The CDR3 DNA is TGCAGTGGTTATGAAACAGATACGCAGTATTTT.

This clone has a handful of counts. The chain joins TRBV6-5 to TRBJ1-6; D uncertain. Germline V gene lookup returns CDR1 MNHEY and CDR2 SVGAGI. The CDR3 consists of 14 residues. V was trimmed by 0 bases and J by 8 bases, leaving 8 bases between them. CDR3 residues: CASSYSYSDSPLHF. The CDR3 DNA sequence: TGTGCCAGCAGTTACTCGTATTCCGATTCACCCCTCCACTTT.

V is TRBV28 and J is TRBJ2-5, with D perhaps matching TRBD2 (6 bases). The assigned J gene may be wrong: the sequence end matches TRBJ2-7 better. Germline values: CDR1 MDHEN, CDR2 SYDVKM. This CDR3 spans 14 amino acids. Written as DNA, the CDR3 is TGTGCCAGCAGTCGGAGGGACGGGACCTACGAGCAGTACTTC. It yields the protein CASSRRDGTYEQYF.

This clone was counted a few times. V usage is TRBV27 and J usage is TRBJ2-2; D possibly uses TRBD1 or TRBD2 (5 bases each). V was clipped by 4 bases and J by 2 bases, with 8 bases between them. This CDR3 comprises 14 residues. Germline V gene lookup returns CDR1 MNHEY and CDR2 SMNVEV (reference sequence). This CDR3 reads CASSWGPNTGELFF. CDR3 coding DNA: TGTGCCAGCAGTTGGGGACCAAACACCGGGGAGCTGTTTTTT.

This clone is classed as medium-sized. This chain links TRBV6-4 with TRBJ1-5; no definite D call. In germline, CDR1 is MRHNA, CDR2 SNTAGT. V lost 5 bases to trimming and J lost 5 bases, with 31 bases between them. The CDR3 has 20 amino acids. The chain's CDR3 is CASSHRPYTSGSRVHQPQHF. CDR3 sequence (DNA): TGTGCCAGCAGTCACAGACCCTATACCTCCGGGTCGAGGGTTCATCAGCCCCAGCATTTT.

This clone came up many times. At one of its ends the junction is not consistent with the germline gene, which may arise from a read error. This chain links TRBV7-6 with TRBJ1-3, with 7 bases matching TRBD1. Germline V gives CDR1 SGHVS, CDR2 FNYEAQ. This CDR3 is 16 amino acids long. The CDR3 loop reads CASSVASGGTGNTIYF. The CDR3 nucleotides read TGTGCCAGCAGCGTAGCCTCAGGGGGAACTGGAAACACCATATATTTT.

This clone was detected a few times. The rearrangement uses TRBV4-1 and TRBJ1-2; no definite D call. Germline assignment: CDR1 MGHRA and CDR2 YSYEKL. This CDR3 has 14 amino acids. V lost 0 bases to trimming and J lost 5 bases, with 10 bases between them. CDR3 residues: CASSQEVRQYGYTF. The CDR3 DNA is TGCGCCAGCAGCCAAGAAGTACGGCAGTATGGCTACACCTTC.

This clone was observed many times. The chain combines TRBV20-1 with TRBJ2-1; no firm D call. This CDR3 comprises 11 residues. Germline V lookup: CDR1 DFQATT, CDR2 SNEGSKA (reference sequence). Trimming took 5 bases from V and 4 from J, leaving 6 bases between them. CDR3 region: CSAGPYNEQFF. The CDR3 coding sequence is TGCAGTGCTGGGCCGTACAATGAGCAGTTCTTC.

This clone was observed at least ten times. The rearrangement uses TRBV14 and TRBJ2-3, with TRBD2 matching 8 bases. Germline V gene sequence: CDR1 SGHDN, CDR2 FVKESK. The V and J ends lost 4 bases and 5 bases, in that order; junction bases with no gene match: 11. The CDR3 runs to 16 residues. CDR3 in DNA: TGTGCCAGCAGCCCCCGGACTAGCCTGTGGGGAGATACGCAGTATTTT. It is translated as CASSPRTSLWGDTQYF.

The V gene is TRBV6-2 or TRBV6-3, the J gene TRBJ1-1, with 9 bases matching TRBD1. Germline V gives CDR1 MNHEY, CDR2 SVGEGT. This CDR3 contains 18 residues. The V segment lost 6 bases and the J segment 5 bases; nucleotides outside the gene matches: 19. In DNA form, the CDR3 reads TGTGCCAGCAGGGGTATCTTATTTGGACAGGGGAGGGGAACTGAAGCTTTCTTT. As protein: CASRGILFGQGRGTEAFF.

This clone occurred many times. The V and J genes are TRBV6-1 and TRBJ2-7, with D unclear. Trimming stripped 6 bases from V and 1 base from J, with 16 bases between. The CDR3 consists of 15 residues. Germline V gene data show CDR1 as MNHNS and CDR2 as SASEGT. CDR3 amino acids: CASSPIGQLSYEQYF. The CDR3 DNA is TGTGCCAGCAGCCCAATCGGGCAACTTTCCTACGAGCAGTACTTC.

The CDR3 reads CASSLDSYGYTF. In DNA form, the CDR3 reads TGTGCCAGCAGCTTAGATTCCTATGGCTACACCTTC. The chain employs TRBV11-2 and TRBJ1-2; D ambiguous. The CDR3 totals 12 residues. Between the trimmed V and J ends, which lost 0 bases and 4 bases, there was a span of 3 bases. Germline CDR1 is SGHAT and CDR2 is FQNNGV.

V and J are TRBV19 and TRBJ2-7, with 10 bases aligning to TRBD2. CDR1 is LNHDA and CDR2 is SQIVND in the germline V gene (reference sequence). The trim removed 4 bases at V and 0 bases at J, leaving 0 bases unmatched. The CDR3 runs to 14 residues. The CDR3 sequence: CASSRTSGSYEQYF. CDR3 nucleotides: TGTGCCAGTAGTAGGACTAGCGGCTCCTACGAGCAGTACTTC.

This clone qualifies as medium-sized. The J gene is TRBJ2-7, the V gene TRBV27; D ambiguous. Germline CDR1 reads MNHEY; CDR2 reads SMNVEV (reference sequence). The CDR3 consists of 14 residues. The V end lost 6 bases, the J end lost 0 bases, and 12 bases lay between the germline ends. CDR3 sequence (DNA): TGTGCCAGCAGCCGGATAAGTGACTCCTACGAGCAGTACTTC. Protein: CASSRISDSYEQYF.

This clone has ten or more counts. A much larger clone lies one base from this, so it may be a read error. At the DNA level, this CDR3 is encoded by other sequences in the same sample as well. The chain links TRBV7-2 to TRBJ2-7, with D possibly being TRBD1 or TRBD2 (5 bases each). The CDR3 runs 14 residues. Germline V gives CDR1 SGHTA, CDR2 FQGNSA. The CDR3 loop is CASSPQGAPYEQYF. CDR3 bases: TGCGCCAGCAGCCCCCAGGGAGCCCCCTACGAGCAGTACTTC.

This clone was seen ten or more times. The CDR3 here is CASSMQDDRDIQYF. The CDR3 nucleotides read TGTGCCAGCAGCATGCAGGACGACCGGGACATTCAGTACTTC. This chain joins TRBV7-9 and TRBJ2-4; D ambiguous. V dropped 5 bases and J dropped 8 bases, with 16 bases sitting between them. The CDR3 covers 14 residues. Per the germline V gene, CDR1 is SEHNR and CDR2 is FQNEAQ (reference sequence).

The V gene is TRBV11-2, the J gene TRBJ1-1, with 8 nucleotides matching TRBD1. The CDR3 loop spans 16 amino acids. With 5 bases clipped from V and 3 bases from J, the junction kept 11 bases outside the gene matches. Germline V lookup: CDR1 SGHAT, CDR2 FQNNGV. The CDR3 protein is CASSKGQAKRDTEAFF. Here the CDR3 DNA reads TGTGCCAGCAGCAAGGGACAGGCTAAACGGGACACTGAAGCTTTCTTT.

This clone showed up many times. The chain uses TRBV10-3 and TRBJ1-1; D uncertain. The CDR3 consists of 14 residues. The V and J ends lost 0 bases and 4 bases respectively, with 9 bases between them. CDR1 is ENHRY, CDR2 SYGVKD, per germline. The CDR3 region has the DNA TGTGCCATCAGTGAGTCGTGGGGATCCACTGAAGCTTTCTTT. The encoded protein is CAISESWGSTEAFF.

This clone was detected a few times. This chain links TRBV27 with TRBJ1-5; maybe TRBD1 (5 bases). Germline V CDR1 and CDR2: MNHEY, SMNVEV (reference sequence). Deletions cut 2 bases from V and 7 bases from J, with 12 bases between. The CDR3 has 14 amino acids. The CDR3 here is CASSLRGAGQPQHF. The DNA of the CDR3 is TGTGCCAGCAGTTTAAGGGGAGCAGGCCAGCCCCAGCATTTT.

This clone has only a few counts. The gene calls are TRBV2 and TRBJ2-5; D gene ambiguous. V was cut by 1 base and J by 5 bases, with 2 bases left in between. The germline CDR1 and CDR2 sequences are SNHLY and FYNNEI. The CDR3 loop spans 11 amino acids. The CDR3 sequence: CASSEVETQYF. The DNA for the CDR3 is TGTGCCAGCAGTGAAGTGGAGACCCAGTACTTC.

This clone was observed a few times. The rearrangement joins TRBV6-5 to TRBJ2-2; D is perhaps TRBD1 (6 bases). Germline loops: CDR1 MNHEY, CDR2 SVGAGI. Trimming pared 8 bases from V and 1 base from J, leaving 17 bases between. This CDR3 has 16 residues. CDR3 loop: CASEPSTGRNTGELFF. CDR3 DNA: TGTGCCAGCGAGCCTTCGACAGGACGGAACACCGGGGAGCTGTTTTTT.

The V call is TRBV2, the J call TRBJ1-5; D gene unclear. Between the trimmed V and J ends, which lost 8 bases and 6 bases, there was a span of 17 bases. The germline V gene encodes CDR1 SNHLY and CDR2 FYNNEI. The CDR3 is made up of 14 amino acids. The CDR3 nucleotides read TGTGCCAGCCTCCCAGGCCTCGACCGTCAGCCCCAGCATTTT. It specifies CASLPGLDRQPQHF.

This clone appeared many times. Distinct nucleotide sequences in the sample also encode this CDR3. V gene TRBV19 combines with J gene TRBJ2-5, with 7 bases that match TRBD2. The trim removed 9 bases at V and 6 bases at J, leaving 7 bases unmatched. The CDR3 is made up of 12 amino acids. Per the germline V gene, CDR1 is LNHDA and CDR2 is SQIVND (reference sequence). Here the CDR3 DNA reads TGTGCCAGACCAGCGCGGGGGAAGACCCAGTACTTC. This gives the protein CARPARGKTQYF.

The table lists this clone with a count of one. The genes are TRBV9 and TRBJ2-2, with a tentative D call TRBD2 (6 bases). This CDR3 has 15 amino acids. Germline V lookup: CDR1 SGDLS, CDR2 YYNGEE. The V gene lost 0 bases and the J gene lost 1 base, with 7 bases spanning the gap. The CDR3 DNA reads as TGTGCCAGCAGCGTAGTAGCGGTGAACACCGGGGAGCTGTTTTTT. Its translation: CASSVVAVNTGELFF.